Following are 14 T cell receptor beta chains from one sample sequenced in a study of T cell responses to AZD1222 COVID-19 vaccine. Profiling relied on immunoSEQ multiplex PCR, and the TCRdb table lists in-frame clones only, not all of them. The top ten clones hold roughly 4.1% of a sample with around 120,000 clones, under 90% of them seen once. Sequences were derived from peripheral blood, sampled on day 0 of AZD1222 vaccination. The source is an adult in good health.

This chain joins TRBV27 and TRBJ2-1, with 11 bases identical to TRBD2. Trimming cost V 4 bases and J 13 bases; bases outside gene matches: 12. CDR3 length: 15 amino acids. Germline V gives CDR1 MNHEY, CDR2 SMNVEV (reference sequence). The DNA of the CDR3 is TGTGCCAGCAGTTCCCCTAGCGGGAGGTCCGTATCCCAGTTCTTC. Its protein is CASSSPSGRSVSQFF.

The V gene is TRBV2, the J gene TRBJ2-1; possibly TRBD2 for D (6 bases). The CDR3 is made up of 14 amino acids. The V and J ends lost 4 bases and 5 bases respectively, with 12 bases between them. Germline assignment: CDR1 SNHLY and CDR2 FYNNEI. CDR3 sequence (DNA): TGTGCCAGCAGTGTCGGGAGTGCTAACAATGAGCAGTTCTTC. Its protein product is CASSVGSANNEQFF. Full variable domain (remainder filled in from reference TRBV2 and TRBJ2-1): EPEVTQTPSHQVTQMGQEVILRCVPISNHLYFYWYRQILGQKVEFLVSFYNNEISEKSEIFDDQFSVERPDGSNFTLKIRSTKLEDSAMYFCASSVGSANNEQFFGPGTRLTVL.

The rearrangement uses TRBV2 and TRBJ2-1; D uncertain. Germline assignment: CDR1 SNHLY and CDR2 FYNNEI. The V gene lost 5 bases and the J gene lost 7 bases, with 9 bases spanning the gap. The CDR3 is 12 residues long. The CDR3 region has the DNA TGTGCCAGCAGTCCCAACAGAAATGAGCAGTTCTTC. This translates into CASSPNRNEQFF.

The chain links TRBV27 to TRBJ2-7; D gene uncertain. The ends were cut back, 2 bases at V and 2 bases at J, with 10 bases in the middle. Germline lookup yields CDR1 MNHEY and CDR2 SMNVEV (reference sequence). The CDR3 contains 14 residues. CDR3 loop: CASSLRAGTYEQYF. Here the CDR3 DNA reads TGTGCCAGCAGTTTAAGGGCCGGAACCTACGAGCAGTACTTC.

The chain carries TRBV19 and TRBJ2-7; D gene ambiguous. Germline V gene sequence: CDR1 LNHDA, CDR2 SQIVND (reference sequence). This CDR3 has 16 amino acids. The V end was cut by 4 bases, the J end by 0 bases, with 16 bases between. In DNA, the CDR3 is TGTGCCAGTAGTAACCCGGGTGGAGAAAGCTCCTACGAGCAGTACTTC. Translated: CASSNPGGESSYEQYF.

The chain links TRBV6-1 to TRBJ2-7; possible D gene TRBD2, 5 bases. Germline V gene lookup returns CDR1 MNHNS and CDR2 SASEGT. The CDR3 totals 15 residues. V was cut by 1 base and J by 0 bases, with 10 bases left in between. DNA of the CDR3: TGTGCCAGCAGTGAAGGGGGAGACGGCTCCTACGAGCAGTACTTC. It translates to CASSEGGDGSYEQYF.

This rearrangement joins TRBV5-6 to TRBJ2-5; D may be TRBD2 (7 bases). The CDR3 is 16 amino acids. CDR1 is SGHDT, CDR2 YYEEEE, per germline. Trimming took off 2 bases at V and 5 bases at J, with 19 bases between the two ends. The CDR3 loop is CASSFGGGAIRETQYF. CDR3 DNA sequence: TGTGCCAGCAGCTTCGGTGGGGGGGCGATACGTGAGACCCAGTACTTC.

This sequence joins TRBV2 and TRBJ1-1; D is unclear. The V gene lost 4 bases and the J gene lost 0 bases, with 9 bases spanning the gap. The CDR3 has 14 residues. Germline V lookup: CDR1 SNHLY, CDR2 FYNNEI. The CDR3 region is CASSGPLMNTEAFF. CDR3 DNA sequence: TGTGCCAGCAGTGGACCCCTCATGAACACTGAAGCTTTCTTT.

V usage is TRBV12-3 or TRBV12-4 and J usage is TRBJ1-2, with D unclear. Between the trimmed V and J ends, which lost 4 bases and 3 bases, there was a span of 6 bases. The CDR3 is 12 amino acids. The CDR3 region has the DNA TGTGCCAGCAGTTCTAATGACTATGGCTACACCTTC. Translation gives CASSSNDYGYTF.

J is TRBJ2-7 and V is TRBV5-1, with D perhaps TRBD2 (6 bases). This CDR3 has 14 residues. V was pared by 4 bases and J by 0 bases, with 11 bases between. Germline V gene sequence: CDR1 SGHRS, CDR2 YFSETQ. Written as DNA, the CDR3 is TGCGCCAGCAGCCGACGGGGGAGCTCCTACGAGCAGTACTTC. It encodes CASSRRGSSYEQYF.

The chain couples TRBV29-1 to TRBJ2-7; D perhaps matches TRBD2 (5 bases). The CDR3 length is 14 residues. From germline, CDR1 is SQVTM and CDR2 ANQGSEA. CDR3: CNIVSRGRNYEQYF. CDR3 bases: TGCAACATCGTGAGCCGGGGTCGGAACTACGAGCAGTACTTC.

The J gene is TRBJ1-3, the V gene TRBV6-1; D remains unclear. Germline CDR1 and CDR2: MNHNS and SASEGT. The CDR3 covers 15 residues. The ends were cut back, 2 bases at V and 3 bases at J, with 11 bases in the middle. The DNA of the CDR3 is TGTGCCAGCAGTGAATACCCTTCATATGGAAACACCATATATTTT. It translates to CASSEYPSYGNTIYF.

The rearrangement uses TRBV5-8 and TRBJ2-7, with a tentative D call TRBD1 (5 bases). Trimming pared 6 bases from V and 2 bases from J, leaving 15 bases between. The CDR3 is made up of 14 amino acids. CDR1 and CDR2 from the germline V gene are SGHTS and YDEGEE. CDR3 DNA sequence: TGTGCCAGCATCGTTACAGGTCTAACCTACGAGCAGTACTTC. This sequence encodes CASIVTGLTYEQYF.

This clone was counted a single time. V gene TRBV29-1 combines with J gene TRBJ1-1; perhaps TRBD1 as D (5 bases). Germline-derived CDR1 and CDR2 are SQVTM and ANQGSEA. The CDR3 is made up of 12 amino acids. Trimming shortened V by 4 bases and J by 1 base, and 7 bases separated the two germline ends. The CDR3 DNA reads as TGCAGCGTTGGTGGGGGGAACACTGAAGCTTTCTTT. Its protein is CSVGGGNTEAFF.